This T cell receptor (beta chain) was captured by sequencing in a study of spatial heterogeneity in lung cancer (dated by TCRdb to 2018 to 2020). Regarding the complete study: More beta-chain than alpha-chain transcripts were consistently detected, likely reflecting higher beta-chain transcript abundance. A strong correlation was found between TCR transcript counts in tumor regions and a T cell transcriptional module score from matched bulk RNA-seq. In the raw uncorrected reads, each unique combination of TCR and UMI appeared on average more than ten times. TCR alpha and beta repertoires were quantitatively compared across multiple tumor regions, matched nontumor lung and blood in non-small cell lung cancer. TCR repertoire features were related to nonsynonymous mutation counts determined by whole-exome sequencing of tumor tissue. At surgery, 220 tumor regions, approximately 64 matched nontumor lung samples and 56 PBMC samples were TCR-sequenced for both alpha and beta chains.

This clonotype was counted at least ten times. This clone's antigen is unknown. Per-base quality was not reported, and no clone a single base away is much larger than it. Within a library made for alpha chains, this beta chain is off target, and its count is uninformative. The time point label, read with the paper, signifies: sample taken at primary tumor resection. Donors were about 70 patients with early-stage, untreated non-small cell lung cancer from the lung TRACERx cohort. For TCR sequencing, whole RNA was extracted from tumor and nontumor lung tissue, or from cryopreserved PBMC samples, and no cell sorting was done. Only patients with enough RNA available from two or more tumor regions were chosen for TCR sequencing. Before selection, tumor and adjacent nontumor lung specimens were reviewed by a lung pathologist. The library was generated by 5' RACE. The sequencing machine was a NextSeq 500. In the TCR library protocol, a unique molecular identifier was attached to each TCR cDNA molecule so that PCR and sequencing errors could be corrected. From the authors' description of their analysis: TCR identification, UMI-based error correction and CDR3 extraction were all carried out with Decombinator tools. Expanded TCRs were defined as those above a frequency of 2 per 1,000, corresponding to the top 1% of the tumor frequency distribution. Expanded tumor TCRs statistically deemed absent (corrected P<0.05) from at least one tumor region were classed as regional, and all other expanded tumor TCRs were classed as ubiquitous. Rényi diversity was computed with the R vegan package after subsampling each repertoire 100 times to 5,000 TCRs. CDR3 similarity networks were built from amino acid triplet string-kernel similarity, connecting CDR3s with pairwise similarity above 0.82. The public sequencing data were trimmed at Q25 with fastp and processed into clonotypes with MiXCR by TCRdb, which kept only in-frame beta chains. Every entry covers one CDR3 protein and lists the most common genes and DNA from its rows. TCRdb assigned the V and J calls; the authors' analysis was not used. This sample is represented by roughly 6,000 distinct CDR3 sequences; 4.8% of them were singletons. The ten top clones hold approximately 23% of the sample.

On the study overall, not on this receptor specifically: TCR-seq coverage of tumor T cells was estimated at only 5.5% to 8.5% for alpha chains and around 13% for beta chains. Additional single-cell paired TCR alpha and beta sequencing was considered necessary to confirm, at a functional level, the hypothesis that regional TCRs recognize regional mutations. The count of ubiquitous expanded TCRs correlated with the count of ubiquitous nonsynonymous mutations, and the count of regional expanded TCRs correlated with the count of regional nonsynonymous mutations. The tumor nonsynonymous mutation count correlated with the number of expanded intratumoral alpha and beta TCRs.

The germline V gene yields SGHRS for CDR1 and YFSETQ for CDR2. V is pruned by 3 bases and J by 8 bases, leaving 10 bases of the junction without a gene match. The CDR3 goes from the cysteine to the phenylalanine over 16 residues. The only DNA kept is the CDR3, 48 bases in frame from the first base. The clonotype was recovered from a male donor with early-stage non-small cell lung cancer. The sample was lung tumor tissue, taken at surgery. The rearrangement joined TRBV5-1 to TRBJ2-1; TRBD2 matches 11 bases in the middle. The CDR3 sequence is CASSSDSGRAGYEQFF. The DNA sequence follows: TGCGCCAGCAGCTCCGATAGCGGGAGGGCCGGGTATGAGCAGTTCTTC.